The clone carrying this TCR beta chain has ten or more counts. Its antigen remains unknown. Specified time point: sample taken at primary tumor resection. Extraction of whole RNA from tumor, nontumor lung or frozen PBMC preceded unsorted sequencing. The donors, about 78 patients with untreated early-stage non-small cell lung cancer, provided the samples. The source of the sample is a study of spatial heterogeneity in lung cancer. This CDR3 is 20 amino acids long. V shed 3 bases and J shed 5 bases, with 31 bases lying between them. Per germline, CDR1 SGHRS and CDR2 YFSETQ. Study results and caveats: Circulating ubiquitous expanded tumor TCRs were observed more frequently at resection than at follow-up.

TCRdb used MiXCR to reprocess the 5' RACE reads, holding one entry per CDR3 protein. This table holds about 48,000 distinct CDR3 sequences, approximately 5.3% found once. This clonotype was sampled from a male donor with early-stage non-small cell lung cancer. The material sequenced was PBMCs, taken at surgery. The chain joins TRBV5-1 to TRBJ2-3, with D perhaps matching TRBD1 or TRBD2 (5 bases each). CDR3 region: CASSSGFGVRGAGARDTQYF. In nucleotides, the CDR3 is TGCGCCAGCAGCTCTGGGTTCGGGGTTCGAGGGGCAGGAGCGCGAGATACGCAGTATTTT.